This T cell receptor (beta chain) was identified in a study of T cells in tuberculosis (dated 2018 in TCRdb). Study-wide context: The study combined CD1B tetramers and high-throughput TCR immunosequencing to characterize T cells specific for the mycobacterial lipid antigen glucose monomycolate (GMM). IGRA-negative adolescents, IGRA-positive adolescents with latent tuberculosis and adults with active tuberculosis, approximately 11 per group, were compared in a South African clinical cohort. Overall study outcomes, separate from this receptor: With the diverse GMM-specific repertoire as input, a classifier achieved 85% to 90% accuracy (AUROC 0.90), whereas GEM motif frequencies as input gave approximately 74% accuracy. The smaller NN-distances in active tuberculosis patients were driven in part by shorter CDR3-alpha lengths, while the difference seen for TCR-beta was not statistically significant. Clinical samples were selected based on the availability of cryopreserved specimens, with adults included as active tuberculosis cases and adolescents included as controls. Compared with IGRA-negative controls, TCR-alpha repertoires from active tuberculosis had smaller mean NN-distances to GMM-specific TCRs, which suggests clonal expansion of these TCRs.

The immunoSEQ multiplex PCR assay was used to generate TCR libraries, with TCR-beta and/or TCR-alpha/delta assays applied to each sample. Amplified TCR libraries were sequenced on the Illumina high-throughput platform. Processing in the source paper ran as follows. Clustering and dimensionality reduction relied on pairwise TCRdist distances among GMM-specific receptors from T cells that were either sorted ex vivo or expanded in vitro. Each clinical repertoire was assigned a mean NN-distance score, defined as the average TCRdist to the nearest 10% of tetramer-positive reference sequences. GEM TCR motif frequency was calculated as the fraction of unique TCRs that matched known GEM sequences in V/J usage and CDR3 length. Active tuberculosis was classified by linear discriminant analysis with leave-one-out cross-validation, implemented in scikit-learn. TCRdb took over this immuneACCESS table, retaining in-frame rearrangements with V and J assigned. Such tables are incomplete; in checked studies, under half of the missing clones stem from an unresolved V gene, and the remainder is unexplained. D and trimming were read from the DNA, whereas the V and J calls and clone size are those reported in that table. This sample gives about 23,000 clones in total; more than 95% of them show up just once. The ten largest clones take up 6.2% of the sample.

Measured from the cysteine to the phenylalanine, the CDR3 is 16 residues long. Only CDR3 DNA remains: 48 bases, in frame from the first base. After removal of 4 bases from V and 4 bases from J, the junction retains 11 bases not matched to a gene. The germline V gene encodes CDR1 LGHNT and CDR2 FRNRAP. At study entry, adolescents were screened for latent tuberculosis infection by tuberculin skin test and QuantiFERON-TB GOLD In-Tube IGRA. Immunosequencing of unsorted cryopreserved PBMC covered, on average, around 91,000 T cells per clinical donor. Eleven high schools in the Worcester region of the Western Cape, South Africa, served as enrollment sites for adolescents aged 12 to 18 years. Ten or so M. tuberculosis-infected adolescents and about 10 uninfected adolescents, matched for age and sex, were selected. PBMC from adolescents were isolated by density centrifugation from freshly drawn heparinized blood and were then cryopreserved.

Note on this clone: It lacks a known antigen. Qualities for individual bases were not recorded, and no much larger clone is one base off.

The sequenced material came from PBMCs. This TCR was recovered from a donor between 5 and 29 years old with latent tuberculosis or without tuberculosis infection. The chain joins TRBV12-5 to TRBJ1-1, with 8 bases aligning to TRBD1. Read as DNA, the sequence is TGTGCTAGTGGTTCGTCAGGGGGCACGGTGGGCACTGAAGCTTTCTTT. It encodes CASGSSGGTVGTEAFF. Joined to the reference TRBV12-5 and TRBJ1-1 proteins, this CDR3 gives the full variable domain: DARVTQTPRHKVTEMGQEVTMRCQPILGHNTVFWYRQTMMQGLELLAYFRNRAPLDDSGMPKDRFSAEMPDATLATLKIQPSEPRDSAVYFCASGSSGGTVGTEAFFGQGTRLTVV.